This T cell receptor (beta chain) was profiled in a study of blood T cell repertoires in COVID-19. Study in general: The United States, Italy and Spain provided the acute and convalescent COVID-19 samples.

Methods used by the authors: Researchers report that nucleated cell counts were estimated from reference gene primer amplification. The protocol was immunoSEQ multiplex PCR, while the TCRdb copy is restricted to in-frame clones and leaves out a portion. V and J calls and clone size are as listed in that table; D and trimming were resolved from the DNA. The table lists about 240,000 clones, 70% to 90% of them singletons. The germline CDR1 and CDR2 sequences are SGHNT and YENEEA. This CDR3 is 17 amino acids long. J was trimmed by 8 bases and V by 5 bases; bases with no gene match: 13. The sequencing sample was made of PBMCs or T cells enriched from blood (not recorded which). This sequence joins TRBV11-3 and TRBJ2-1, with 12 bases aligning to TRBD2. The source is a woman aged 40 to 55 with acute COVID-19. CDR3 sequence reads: CASSDGLAGRRVDEQFF. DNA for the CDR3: TGTGCCAGCAGCGATGGACTAGCGGGAAGGAGGGTCGATGAGCAGTTCTTC.